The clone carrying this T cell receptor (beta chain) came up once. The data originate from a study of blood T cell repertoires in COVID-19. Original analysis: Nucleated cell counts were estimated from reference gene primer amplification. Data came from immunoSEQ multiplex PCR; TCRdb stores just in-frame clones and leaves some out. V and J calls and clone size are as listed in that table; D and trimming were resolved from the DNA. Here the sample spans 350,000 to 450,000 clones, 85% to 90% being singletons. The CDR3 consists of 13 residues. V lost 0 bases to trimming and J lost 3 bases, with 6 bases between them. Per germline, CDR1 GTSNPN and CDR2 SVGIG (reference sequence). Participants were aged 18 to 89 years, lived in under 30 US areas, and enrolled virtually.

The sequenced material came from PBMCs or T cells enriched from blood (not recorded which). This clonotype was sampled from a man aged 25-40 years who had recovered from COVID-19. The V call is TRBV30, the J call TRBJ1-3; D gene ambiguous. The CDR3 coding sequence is TGTGCCTGGAGTGTAACAGATGGAAACACCATATATTTT. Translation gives CAWSVTDGNTIYF.